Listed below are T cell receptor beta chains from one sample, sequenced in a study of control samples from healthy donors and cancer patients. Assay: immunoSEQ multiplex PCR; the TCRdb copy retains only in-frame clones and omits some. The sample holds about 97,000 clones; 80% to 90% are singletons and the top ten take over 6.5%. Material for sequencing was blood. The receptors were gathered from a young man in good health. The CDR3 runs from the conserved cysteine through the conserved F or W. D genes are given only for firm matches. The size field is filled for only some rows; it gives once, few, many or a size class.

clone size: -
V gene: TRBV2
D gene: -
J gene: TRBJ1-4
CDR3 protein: CASRPQPRLDEKLFF
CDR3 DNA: TGTGCCAGCAGACCCCAACCCCGCTTAGATGAAAAACTGTTTTTT

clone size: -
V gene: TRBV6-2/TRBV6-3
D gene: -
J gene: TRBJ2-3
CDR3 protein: CASSPREARPGGRPPDTQYF
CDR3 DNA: TGTGCCAGCAGTCCCCGTGAGGCGAGACCGGGCGGCAGGCCCCCAGATACGCAGTATTTT

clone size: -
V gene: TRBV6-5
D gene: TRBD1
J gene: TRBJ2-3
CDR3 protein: CASMTGAADTQYF
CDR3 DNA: TGTGCCAGCATGACAGGGGCAGCAGATACGCAGTATTTT

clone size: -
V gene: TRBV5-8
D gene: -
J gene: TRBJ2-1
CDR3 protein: CASSSHYYNEQFF
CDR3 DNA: TGTGCCAGCAGCTCCCACTATTACAATGAGCAGTTCTTC

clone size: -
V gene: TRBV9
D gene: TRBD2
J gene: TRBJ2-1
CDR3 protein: CASSVGLAGLRSSYNEQFF
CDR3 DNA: TGTGCCAGCAGCGTAGGACTAGCGGGGCTTCGTAGCTCCTACAATGAGCAGTTCTTC

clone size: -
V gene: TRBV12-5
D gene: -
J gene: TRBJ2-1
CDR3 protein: CASGFRRPGPGGNEQFF
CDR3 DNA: TGTGCTAGTGGTTTTCGAAGACCGGGACCGGGCGGCAATGAGCAGTTCTTC

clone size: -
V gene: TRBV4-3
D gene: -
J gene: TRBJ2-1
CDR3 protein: CASSQDAGGNYNEQFF
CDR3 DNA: TGCGCCAGCAGCCAAGACGCAGGGGGGAACTACAATGAGCAGTTCTTC

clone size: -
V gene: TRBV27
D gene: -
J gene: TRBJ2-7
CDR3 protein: CASRTTASSYEQYF
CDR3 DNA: TGTGCCAGCAGAACGACGGCGAGCTCCTACGAGCAGTACTTC

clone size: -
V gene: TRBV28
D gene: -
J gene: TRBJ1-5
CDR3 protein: CASSLGTTTGQQPQHF
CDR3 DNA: TGTGCCAGCAGTTTAGGGACAACCACAGGTCAACAGCCCCAGCATTTT

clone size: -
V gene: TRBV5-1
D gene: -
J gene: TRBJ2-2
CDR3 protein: CASSLVVDGELFF
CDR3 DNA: TGCGCCAGCAGCTTGGTGGTTGACGGGGAGCTGTTTTTT

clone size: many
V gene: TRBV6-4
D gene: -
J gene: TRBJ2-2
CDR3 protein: CASSEGTGELFF
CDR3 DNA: TGTGCCAGCAGTGAGGGCACCGGGGAGCTGTTTTTT

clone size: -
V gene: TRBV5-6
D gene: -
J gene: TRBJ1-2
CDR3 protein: CASSGGQTIYGYTF
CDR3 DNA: TGTGCCAGCAGCGGCGGACAGACGATCTATGGCTACACCTTC

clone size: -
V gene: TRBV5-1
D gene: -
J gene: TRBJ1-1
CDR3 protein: CASSLGQAVFTEAFF
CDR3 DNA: TGCGCCAGCAGCTTGGGACAGGCGGTTTTCACTGAAGCTTTCTTT

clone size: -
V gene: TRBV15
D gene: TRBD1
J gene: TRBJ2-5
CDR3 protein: CATSKGTEEWLETQYF
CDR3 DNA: TGTGCCACCAGCAAAGGGACAGAGGAGTGGTTGGAGACCCAGTACTTC

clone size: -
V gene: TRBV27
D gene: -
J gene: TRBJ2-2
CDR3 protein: CASSDPPHTGELFF
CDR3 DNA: TGTGCCAGCAGTGACCCTCCCCACACCGGGGAGCTGTTTTTT

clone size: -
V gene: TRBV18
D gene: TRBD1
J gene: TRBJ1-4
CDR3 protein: CASSPRQGRKDEKLFF
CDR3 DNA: TGTGCCAGCTCACCCAGACAGGGAAGGAAGGATGAAAAACTGTTTTTT

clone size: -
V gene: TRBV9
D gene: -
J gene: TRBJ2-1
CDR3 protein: CASSTGRMFYNEQFF
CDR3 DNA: TGTGCCAGCAGTACGGGACGAATGTTCTACAATGAGCAGTTCTTC

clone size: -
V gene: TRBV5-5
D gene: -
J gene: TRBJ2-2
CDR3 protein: CASSLRGNTGELFF
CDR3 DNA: TGTGCCAGCAGCTTAAGAGGGAACACCGGGGAGCTGTTTTTT

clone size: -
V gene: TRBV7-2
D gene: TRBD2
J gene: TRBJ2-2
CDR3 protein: CASSLAILAGVNTGELFF
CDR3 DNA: TGTGCCAGCAGCTTAGCGATACTAGCGGGAGTGAACACCGGGGAGCTGTTTTTT

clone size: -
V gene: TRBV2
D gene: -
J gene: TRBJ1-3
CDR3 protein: CASGRDQVSDTIYF
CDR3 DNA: TGTGCCAGCGGCAGGGATCAAGTTTCGGACACCATATATTTT

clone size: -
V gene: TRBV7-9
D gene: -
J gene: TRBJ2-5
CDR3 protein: CASSLAGGRETQYF
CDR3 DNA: TGTGCCAGCAGCTTAGCGGGGGGGCGAGAGACCCAGTACTTC

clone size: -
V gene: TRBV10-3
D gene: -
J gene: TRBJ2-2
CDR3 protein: CAISERAIKNTGELFF
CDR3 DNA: TGTGCCATCAGTGAGCGGGCGATTAAAAACACCGGGGAGCTGTTTTTT

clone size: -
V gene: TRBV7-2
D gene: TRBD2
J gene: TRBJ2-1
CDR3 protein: CASSAPGLAGPSKYNEQFF
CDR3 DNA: TGTGCCAGCAGCGCCCCGGGACTAGCGGGACCTTCGAAGTACAATGAGCAGTTCTTC

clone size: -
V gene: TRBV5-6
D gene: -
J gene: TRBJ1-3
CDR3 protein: CASSWIGTGGNTIYF
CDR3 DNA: TGTGCCAGCAGCTGGATCGGGACGGGAGGAAACACCATATATTTT

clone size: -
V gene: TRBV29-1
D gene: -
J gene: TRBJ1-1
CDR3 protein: CSAPSQGTEAFF
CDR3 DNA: TGCAGCGCCCCCTCCCAGGGGACTGAAGCTTTCTTT

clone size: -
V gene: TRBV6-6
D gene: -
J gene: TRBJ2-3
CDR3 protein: CASRDGGSQDTQYF
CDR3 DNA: TGTGCCAGCAGAGATGGGGGCTCACAAGATACGCAGTATTTT

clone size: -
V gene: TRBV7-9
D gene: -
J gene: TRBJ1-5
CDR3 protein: CASSPGRGNNQPQHF
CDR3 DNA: TGTGCCAGCAGCCCCGGGAGGGGTAACAATCAGCCCCAGCATTTT

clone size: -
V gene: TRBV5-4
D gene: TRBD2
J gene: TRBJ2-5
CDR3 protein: CASSSGGLVGETQYF
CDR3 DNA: TGTGCCAGCAGCTCCGGAGGACTAGTGGGAGAGACCCAGTACTTC

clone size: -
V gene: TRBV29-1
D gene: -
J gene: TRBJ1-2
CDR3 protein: CSVLVFYGYTF
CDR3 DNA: TGCAGCGTCTTGGTATTCTATGGCTACACCTTC

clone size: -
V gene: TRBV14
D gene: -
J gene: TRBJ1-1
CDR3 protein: CASSQVQVDTEAFF
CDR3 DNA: TGTGCCAGCAGCCAAGTACAGGTGGACACTGAAGCTTTCTTT

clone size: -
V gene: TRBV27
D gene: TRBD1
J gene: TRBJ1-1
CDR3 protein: CATWGQAKNTEAFF
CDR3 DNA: TGTGCCACCTGGGGACAGGCAAAGAACACTGAAGCTTTCTTT

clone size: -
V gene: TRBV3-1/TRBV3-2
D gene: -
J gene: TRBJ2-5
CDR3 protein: CASSLRGSGETQYF
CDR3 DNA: TGTGCCAGCAGCCTTCGAGGGTCGGGCGAGACCCAGTACTTC

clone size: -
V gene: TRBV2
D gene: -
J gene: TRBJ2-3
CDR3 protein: CASSVKVGSTDTQYF
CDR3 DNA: TGTGCCAGCAGTGTTAAGGTTGGGAGTACAGATACGCAGTATTTT

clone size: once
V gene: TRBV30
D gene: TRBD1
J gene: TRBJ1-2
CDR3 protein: CAHGTGGNYGYTF
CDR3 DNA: TGTGCCCACGGGACAGGGGGTAACTATGGCTACACCTTC

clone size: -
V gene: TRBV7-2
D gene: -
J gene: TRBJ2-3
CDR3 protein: CASSLDPPTGTQYF
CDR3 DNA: TGTGCCAGCAGCTTAGACCCTCCGACGGGCACGCAGTATTTT

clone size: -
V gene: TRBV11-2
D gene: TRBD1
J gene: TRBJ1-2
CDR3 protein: CASSLNRGINYGYTF
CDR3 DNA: TGTGCCAGCAGCTTAAACAGGGGGATTAACTATGGCTACACCTTC

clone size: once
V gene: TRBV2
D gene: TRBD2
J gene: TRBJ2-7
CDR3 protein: CASSQREGDEQYF
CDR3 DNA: TGTGCCAGCAGTCAACGGGAGGGGGACGAGCAGTACTTC

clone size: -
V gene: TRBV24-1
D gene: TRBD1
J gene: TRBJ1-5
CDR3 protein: CATSEGQGYMSNQPQHF
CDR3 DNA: TGTGCCACCAGTGAAGGACAGGGGTATATGAGCAATCAGCCCCAGCATTTT

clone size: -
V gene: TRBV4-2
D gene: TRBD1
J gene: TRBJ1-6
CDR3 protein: CASSQDPGQGYSPLHF
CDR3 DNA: TGTGCCAGCAGCCAAGATCCTGGACAGGGATATTCACCCCTCCACTTT

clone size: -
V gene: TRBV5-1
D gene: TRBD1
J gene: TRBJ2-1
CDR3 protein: CASSFRGGQGNNEQFF
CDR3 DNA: TGCGCCAGCAGCTTCCGCGGGGGACAGGGTAACAATGAGCAGTTCTTC

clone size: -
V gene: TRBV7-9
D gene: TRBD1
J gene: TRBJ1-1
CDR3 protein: CASSPRDRGKGNTEAFF
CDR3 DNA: TGTGCCAGCAGCCCGCGAGACAGGGGGAAAGGGAACACTGAAGCTTTCTTT